This TCR beta chain was sequenced for a study of blood T cell repertoires in COVID-19. The overall study: The United States, Italy and Spain provided the acute and convalescent COVID-19 samples. PBMCs, B-cell-depleted T cells, or T cells provided the cDNA or gDNA that made up the material.

Germline CDR1 is MNHNS and CDR2 is SASEGT. This CDR3 is 16 amino acids long. V lost 4 bases and J lost 3, with 18 bases in between. In the original workflow: Scientists estimated how many nucleated cells there were by amplifying reference gene primers. Repertoires were generated with immunoSEQ multiplex PCR, while TCRdb's copy carries only in-frame clones and drops some. V and J calls and clone size are as listed in that table; D and trimming were resolved from the DNA. Here the sample spans some 130,000 clones, 86% being singletons. Patients in Seattle were enrolled during active infection, then followed longitudinally.

The chain couples TRBV6-1 to TRBJ1-1; D gene ambiguous. The sequencing sample was made of peripheral blood. The receptor was isolated from a woman between 70 and 85 years old with COVID-19, enrolled during active disease. CDR3 loop: CASSALRAGSDTEAFF. CDR3 coding DNA: TGTGCCAGCAGTGCCCTAAGGGCCGGGAGCGACACTGAAGCTTTCTTT.